The 18 T cell receptor beta chains reported below all come from one sample, sequenced in a study of cytomegalovirus exposure and HLA in healthy donors. The PCR had 60 Vbeta and 13 Jbeta primers. Assay: immunoSEQ multiplex PCR; the TCRdb copy retains only in-frame clones and omits some. The sample includes under 200,000 clones, approximately 73% of them seen just once. Specimen: PBMCs. Every receptor here comes from a man aged 50 or older in good health and CMV-seronegative.

This clone is termed medium-sized. This rearrangement joins TRBV29-1 to TRBJ2-6; 7 nucleotides agree with TRBD1. The CDR3 covers 18 residues. The V gene end was trimmed by 2 bases and the J gene end by 0 bases; junction bases not matched to a gene: 10. CDR1 and CDR2 from the germline V gene are SQVTM and ANQGSEA. The CDR3 spells CSVERVTGSFSGANVLTF. The CDR3 DNA follows: TGCAGCGTTGAAAGAGTGACAGGGTCCTTCTCTGGGGCCAACGTCCTGACTTTC.

The CDR3, as DNA: TGTGCCAGCAGTCCCAGGGGGCGAAAATACAATGAGCAGTTCTTC. Protein: CASSPRGRKYNEQFF. The chain combines TRBV6-5 with TRBJ2-1; 8 bases match TRBD1. The germline V gene encodes CDR1 MNHEY and CDR2 SVGAGI. This CDR3 comprises 15 residues. The J segment lost 4 bases and the V segment lost 5 bases, leaving 7 bases of the junction unmatched.

The chain links TRBV5-1 to TRBJ2-3; TRBD1 aligns across 8 bases. The V segment lost 3 bases and the J segment 3 bases; nucleotides outside the gene matches: 6. The CDR3 runs to 15 residues. Germline V CDR1 and CDR2: SGHRS, YFSETQ. The CDR3 DNA reads TGCGCCAGCAGCTGGGGGCAGGGGGCAACAGATACGCAGTATTTT. It yields the protein CASSWGQGATDTQYF.

The chain combines TRBV10-2 with TRBJ1-2; TRBD1 matches 11 bases. The ends lost 6 bases at V and 3 bases at J; junction bases unmatched: 9. Germline V CDR1 and CDR2: WSHSY, SAAADI. CDR3 length: 16 amino acids. This chain's CDR3 is CASSPGQGALHYGYTF. CDR3 sequence (DNA): TGCGCCAGCAGCCCCGGACAGGGGGCCTTACACTATGGCTACACCTTC.

J is TRBJ1-5 and V is TRBV5-5; 9 bases are a match to TRBD1. The CDR3 is 14 amino acids. From germline, CDR1 is SGHKS and CDR2 YYEKEE (reference sequence). V was pared by 4 bases and J by 5 bases, with 4 bases of the junction left unmatched. The CDR3 DNA is TGTGCCAGCAGCCCCGGACAGGGGCATCAGCCCCAGCATTTT. Its protein product is CASSPGQGHQPQHF.

The chain has TRBV18 and TRBJ2-7; tentatively, D is TRBD1 (6 bases). The CDR3 is made up of 14 amino acids. The V end was cut by 0 bases, the J end by 2 bases, with 8 bases between. CDR1 and CDR2 from the germline V gene are KGHSH and LQKENI. The CDR3 DNA sequence: TGTGCCAGCTCACCACCGGCAGGGGCCTACGAGCAGTACTTC. Translated: CASSPPAGAYEQYF.

The V call is TRBV10-3, the J call TRBJ1-1; D unclear. Germline-derived CDR1 and CDR2 are ENHRY and SYGVKD. The CDR3 totals 13 residues. V lost 3 bases and J lost 0, with 5 bases in between. CDR3 bases: TGTGCCATCAGTGAACTGATGAACACTGAAGCTTTCTTT. Its protein product is CAISELMNTEAFF.

V gene TRBV18 combines with J gene TRBJ1-3, with D hard to call. Germline V gene lookup returns CDR1 KGHSH and CDR2 LQKENI. The CDR3 consists of 16 residues. Trimming removed 3 bases from V and 0 bases from J, with 12 bases in between. CDR3 protein: CASSPTTEASGNTIYF. The CDR3 DNA sequence: TGTGCCAGCTCACCGACGACGGAGGCCTCTGGAAACACCATATATTTT.

The genes are TRBV6-5 and TRBJ1-3; D gene ambiguous. V was trimmed by 7 bases and J by 4 bases, leaving 17 bases between them. This CDR3 has 15 residues. Germline V CDR1 and CDR2: MNHEY, SVGAGI. CDR3 sequence reads: CASKPPDTPGNTIYF. The CDR3 DNA reads TGTGCCAGCAAACCCCCCGATACACCCGGAAACACCATATATTTT.

The chain links TRBV4-2 to TRBJ2-3; TRBD2 is a possible D gene (5 bases). The germline V and J ends were trimmed by 1 base and 1 base, with 9 bases remaining between them. This CDR3 contains 15 residues. In germline, CDR1 is LGHNA, CDR2 YNFKEQ. The CDR3 reads CASSQGAGGTDTQYF. The DNA for the CDR3 is TGTGCCAGCAGCCAAGGGGCCGGGGGCACAGATACGCAGTATTTT.

There are a few counts of this clone. The chain has TRBV29-1 and TRBJ2-1; TRBD2 matches 10 bases. V was clipped by 6 bases and J by 0 bases; unmatched bases: 8. The CDR3 covers 16 residues. The germline V gene has CDR1 SQVTM and CDR2 ANQGSEA. This chain's CDR3 is CSVAPIAGGSYNEQFF. The CDR3 DNA follows: TGCAGCGTGGCCCCCATAGCGGGGGGCTCCTACAATGAGCAGTTCTTC.

The chain has TRBV4-2 and TRBJ2-1; D might be TRBD2 (5 bases). Looked up from germline, CDR1 is LGHNA and CDR2 is YNFKEQ. This CDR3 is built from 17 residues. The V end lost 3 bases, the J end lost 2 bases, and 17 bases lay between the germline ends. The CDR3 sequence is CASSHVMPLGAYNEQFF. The CDR3, as DNA: TGTGCCAGCAGCCATGTTATGCCACTAGGTGCCTACAATGAGCAGTTCTTC.

V is TRBV7-9 and J is TRBJ2-5; 11 bases map to TRBD2. The J call is in doubt because the DNA end fits TRBJ2-7 better. Germline-derived CDR1 and CDR2 are SEHNR and FQNEAQ (reference sequence). This CDR3 contains 18 residues. This chain's CDR3 is CASSSTGTSGGRAYEQYF. Written as DNA, the CDR3 is TGTGCCAGCAGTTCAACCGGGACTAGCGGTGGTAGGGCCTACGAGCAGTACTTC.

This clone was observed a few times. This chain uses TRBV13 with TRBJ2-5, with 11 bases aligning to TRBD2. Germline-derived CDR1 and CDR2 are PRHDT and FYEKMQ (reference sequence). CDR3 length: 17 residues. V shed 3 bases, J shed 5 bases, and the junction held 11 bases outside the gene matches. CDR3 sequence (DNA): TGTGCCAGCAGCTTCCTAGCGGGGGGCGCCTCGGGGGAGACCCAGTACTTC. This codes for CASSFLAGGASGETQYF. Full variable domain (outside the CDR3, taken from reference TRBV13 and TRBJ2-5): AAGVIQSPRHLIKEKRETATLKCYPIPRHDTVYWYQQGPGQDPQFLISFYEKMQSDKGSIPDRFSAQQFSDYHSELNMSSLELGDSALYFCASSFLAGGASGETQYFGPGTRLLVL.

The gene calls are TRBV6-5 and TRBJ1-2; unclear D gene. Germline V gene lookup returns CDR1 MNHEY and CDR2 SVGAGI. The CDR3 extends over 13 amino acids. V lost 9 bases and J lost 6, with 17 bases in between. The CDR3 DNA sequence: TGTGCCAGTGCCTCCTCCGGGGAGAATGGCTACACCTTC. It is translated as CASASSGENGYTF.

This sequence joins TRBV18 and TRBJ2-7, with 7 nucleotides matching TRBD2. Trimming took 2 bases from V and 0 from J; bases not matched to a gene: 4. Germline CDR1 and CDR2: KGHSH and LQKENI. CDR3 length equals 15 residues. This chain's CDR3 is CASSPFGGSSYEQYF. The DNA for the CDR3 is TGTGCCAGCTCACCATTCGGGGGGAGCTCCTACGAGCAGTACTTC.

CDR3 sequence (DNA): TGTGCCAGCACCCTTACAGGGGGAGACTATGGCTACACCTTC. It specifies CASTLTGGDYGYTF. This chain links TRBV6-6 with TRBJ1-2, with 8 bases matching TRBD1. V dropped 7 bases and J dropped 3; count of bases not matched to a gene: 7. The CDR3 consists of 14 residues. The germline CDR1 and CDR2 sequences are MNHNY and SVGAGI (reference sequence).

V is TRBV9 and J is TRBJ2-2; perhaps TRBD1 as D (5 bases). V dropped 4 bases and J dropped 2 bases, with 9 bases sitting between them. Per the germline V gene, CDR1 is SGDLS and CDR2 is YYNGEE. The CDR3 length is 14 residues. The CDR3 region is CASSLTVNTGELFF. DNA for the CDR3: TGTGCCAGCAGCCTGACAGTAAACACCGGGGAGCTGTTTTTT.